This T cell receptor beta chain was identified during a study of PD-1 blockade in classical Hodgkin lymphoma. Findings of the study overall: In newly diagnosed patients, baseline TCR diversity was reportedly below that of healthy donors.

Details on this clone: Its antigen is currently unknown.

TCRdb keeps only in-frame clones here, not all; method: immunoSEQ multiplex PCR. The sample contains about 22,000 clones, 85% to 90% of which appear only once. V was trimmed by 0 bases and J by 8 bases, leaving 10 bases between them. The length of the CDR3 is 14 residues. Germline V gene lookup returns CDR1 LNHDA and CDR2 SQIVND (reference sequence). The time point was: newly diagnosed, previously untreated cHL patient sample. Magnetic depletion of unwanted cells isolated CD4+ T cells from thawed PBMCs. Acting as the comparison were PBMCs from newly diagnosed, untreated classical Hodgkin lymphoma. This sequence joins TRBV19 and TRBJ2-2; weak D call: TRBD2 (6 bases). The receptor was isolated from a human donor with classical Hodgkin lymphoma. The sequenced material came from CD4+ T cells from blood. CDR3 in amino acids: CASSIDNLAGELFF. CDR3 bases: TGTGCCAGTAGTATAGATAATCTAGCGGGGGAGCTGTTTTTT. The whole variable domain, filled in from reference TRBV19 and TRBJ2-2, reads DGGITQSPKYLFRKEGQNVTLSCEQNLNHDAMYWYRQDPGQGLRLIYYSQIVNDFQKGDIAEGYSVSREKKESFPLTVTSAQKNPTAFYLCASSIDNLAGELFFGEGSRLTVL.